A selection of T cell receptor beta chains follows, all from one sample in a study of blood T cell repertoires in COVID-19. Repertoires were generated with immunoSEQ multiplex PCR, while TCRdb's copy carries only in-frame clones and drops some. The data contain approximately 240,000 clones, 84% of them singletons. Sequencing input: peripheral blood. All receptors derive from a woman older than 75 with active or convalescent COVID-19. Both conserved end residues are part of each CDR3. Fields, in order: J gene, V gene, D gene, CDR3 DNA, CDR3 protein. The D gene is left open where the match is weak.

TRBJ2-1 TRBV7-2 TRBD2 TGTGCCAGCAGCTTCACATCAGCGGGAGTCCGGGGTGAGCAGTTCTTC CASSFTSAGVRGEQFF
TRBJ2-5 TRBV9 NA TGTGCCAGCAGCGTAGTAGGGGGATCGGAGACCCAGTACTTC CASSVVGGSETQYF
TRBJ1-4 TRBV1 NA TGCACCAGCACCTTCCGGGACAGGGACGAAAAACTGTTTTTT CTSTFRDRDEKLFF
TRBJ2-7 TRBV12-5 TRBD1 TGTGCTAGTGGTTCTACCCCGGGGACAGGGGCCCTTTTTGTCCACGAGCAGTACTTC CASGSTPGTGALFVHEQYF
TRBJ2-3 TRBV15 TRBD2 TGTGCCACCAGCAGGCTGCTCTCTAGCGGGGGGGCAACAGATACGCAGTATTTT CATSRLLSSGGATDTQYF
TRBJ2-2 TRBV30 TRBD2 TGTGCCTCCCCAACTAAGCGGGGGGGGAACACCGGGGAGCTGTTTTTT CASPTKRGGNTGELFF
TRBJ2-7 TRBV2 TRBD1 TGTGCCAGCAGTCAAGACAGGGCGTCCTACGAGCAGTACTTC CASSQDRASYEQYF
TRBJ2-2 TRBV15 NA TGTGCCACCAGCAGGCTGCGGGGGAACACCGGGGAGCTGTTTTTT CATSRLRGNTGELFF
TRBJ2-7 TRBV11-3 NA TGTGCCAGCACCCTAGGGGGGGGACACCCCTACGAGCAGTACTTC CASTLGGGHPYEQYF
TRBJ2-3 TRBV5-1 TRBD1 TGCGCCAGCAGCCCGGGACAGCCAGGAGATACGCAGTATTTT CASSPGQPGDTQYF
TRBJ2-5 TRBV18 TRBD1 TGTGCCAGCTCACCACAGGGGGCTGTAGGAGAGACCCAGTACTTC CASSPQGAVGETQYF
TRBJ1-1 TRBV12-3/TRBV12-4 NA TGTGCCAGCAGATCGACAGTAAGCACTGAAGCTTTCTTT CASRSTVSTEAFF